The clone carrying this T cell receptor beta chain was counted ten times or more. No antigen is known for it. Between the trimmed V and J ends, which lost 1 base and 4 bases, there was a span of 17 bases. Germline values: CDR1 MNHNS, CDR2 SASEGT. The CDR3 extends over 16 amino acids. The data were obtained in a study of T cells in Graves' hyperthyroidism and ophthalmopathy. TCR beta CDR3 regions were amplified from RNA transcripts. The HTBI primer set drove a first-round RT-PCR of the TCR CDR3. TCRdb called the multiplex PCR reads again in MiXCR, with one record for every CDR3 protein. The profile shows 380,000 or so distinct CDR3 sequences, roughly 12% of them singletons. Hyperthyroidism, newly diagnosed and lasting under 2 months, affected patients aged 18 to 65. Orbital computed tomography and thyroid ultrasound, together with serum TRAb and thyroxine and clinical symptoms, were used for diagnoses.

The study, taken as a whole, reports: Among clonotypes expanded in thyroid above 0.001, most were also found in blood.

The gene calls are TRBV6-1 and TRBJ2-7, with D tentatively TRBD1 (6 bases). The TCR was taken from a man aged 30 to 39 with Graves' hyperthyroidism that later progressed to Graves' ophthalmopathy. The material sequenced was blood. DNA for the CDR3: TGTGCCAGCAGTGAAGGGGACATCAGCTGGTTTTACGAGCAGTACTTC. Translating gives CASSEGDISWFYEQYF.